The T cell receptor beta chain described here comes from a study of response to subunit inactivated influenza vaccine. One entry per CDR3 protein, called by TCRdb with MiXCR from the RT-PCR reads. The sample shows around 750,000 distinct CDR3 sequences, 21% of them seen only once. This clonotype came up a few times. What it binds is unknown. V lost 6 bases, J lost 3 bases, and 15 bases lay in between. Germline loops: CDR1 MGHRA, CDR2 YSYEKL. The CDR3 runs 14 residues. General study findings and limits: Authors suggested each seasonal flu vaccination may recruit only limited numbers of new T cells.

Here the sequenced sample was PBMCs from blood, taken roughly 5 days after vaccination. This clonotype was sampled from a man aged 50-59 years who received an inactivated influenza vaccine. The rearrangement uses TRBV4-1 and TRBJ2-7; a possible D gene is TRBD1 (5 bases). The CDR3 loop reads CASRPSQGRYEQYF. The CDR3 region has the DNA TGCGCCAGCAGGCCGTCCCAGGGCCGCTACGAGCAGTACTTC.